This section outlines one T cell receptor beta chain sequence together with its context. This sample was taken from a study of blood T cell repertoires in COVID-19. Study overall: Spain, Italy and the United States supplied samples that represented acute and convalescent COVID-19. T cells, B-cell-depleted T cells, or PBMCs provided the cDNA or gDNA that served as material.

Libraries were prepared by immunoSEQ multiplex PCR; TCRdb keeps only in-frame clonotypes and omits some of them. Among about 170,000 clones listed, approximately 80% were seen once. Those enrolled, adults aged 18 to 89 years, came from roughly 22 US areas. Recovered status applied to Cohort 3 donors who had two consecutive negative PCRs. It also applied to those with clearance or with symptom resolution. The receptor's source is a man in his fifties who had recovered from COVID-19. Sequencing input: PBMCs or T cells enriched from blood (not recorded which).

In DNA, the CDR3 is TGTGCCAGTACCAAAACAGGGTGGCAGCCCCAGCATTTT. Translating it yields CASTKTGWQPQHF. V is TRBV19 and J is TRBJ1-5, with D tentatively TRBD1 (6 bases). CDR1 is LNHDA and CDR2 is SQIVND in the germline V gene (reference sequence). V was cut by 7 bases and J by 7 bases, with 14 bases left in between. CDR3 length equals 13 residues.